The sequence of this T cell receptor beta chain was determined in a study of blood T cell repertoires in COVID-19. Study-level background: The United States, Italy and Spain were the sources of the acute and convalescent COVID-19 samples.

Here immunoSEQ multiplex PCR was the method, and the copy in TCRdb shows in-frame clones only, minus some. Of over 85,000 clones in the sample, just over 85% were seen once. The CDR3 length is 16 residues. V was clipped by 2 bases and J by 4 bases; unmatched bases: 9. Germline V CDR1 and CDR2: SGHDT, YYEEEE. Material: peripheral blood. The chain employs TRBV5-6 and TRBJ1-1; 9 positions agree with TRBD1. The TCR originated in a woman between 70 and 85 years old with acute or convalescent COVID-19. The CDR3 nucleotides read TGTGCCAGCAGCTTCGGGACAGGGACGGGGAGCACTGAAGCTTTCTTT. Translation gives CASSFGTGTGSTEAFF. The entire variable domain, with the rest obtained from reference TRBV5-6 and TRBJ1-1, is as follows: DAGVTQSPTHLIKTRGQQVTLRCSPKSGHDTVSWYQQALGQGPQFIFQYYEEEERQRGNFPDRFSGHQFPNYSSELNVNALLLGDSALYLCASSFGTGTGSTEAFFGQGTRLTVV.